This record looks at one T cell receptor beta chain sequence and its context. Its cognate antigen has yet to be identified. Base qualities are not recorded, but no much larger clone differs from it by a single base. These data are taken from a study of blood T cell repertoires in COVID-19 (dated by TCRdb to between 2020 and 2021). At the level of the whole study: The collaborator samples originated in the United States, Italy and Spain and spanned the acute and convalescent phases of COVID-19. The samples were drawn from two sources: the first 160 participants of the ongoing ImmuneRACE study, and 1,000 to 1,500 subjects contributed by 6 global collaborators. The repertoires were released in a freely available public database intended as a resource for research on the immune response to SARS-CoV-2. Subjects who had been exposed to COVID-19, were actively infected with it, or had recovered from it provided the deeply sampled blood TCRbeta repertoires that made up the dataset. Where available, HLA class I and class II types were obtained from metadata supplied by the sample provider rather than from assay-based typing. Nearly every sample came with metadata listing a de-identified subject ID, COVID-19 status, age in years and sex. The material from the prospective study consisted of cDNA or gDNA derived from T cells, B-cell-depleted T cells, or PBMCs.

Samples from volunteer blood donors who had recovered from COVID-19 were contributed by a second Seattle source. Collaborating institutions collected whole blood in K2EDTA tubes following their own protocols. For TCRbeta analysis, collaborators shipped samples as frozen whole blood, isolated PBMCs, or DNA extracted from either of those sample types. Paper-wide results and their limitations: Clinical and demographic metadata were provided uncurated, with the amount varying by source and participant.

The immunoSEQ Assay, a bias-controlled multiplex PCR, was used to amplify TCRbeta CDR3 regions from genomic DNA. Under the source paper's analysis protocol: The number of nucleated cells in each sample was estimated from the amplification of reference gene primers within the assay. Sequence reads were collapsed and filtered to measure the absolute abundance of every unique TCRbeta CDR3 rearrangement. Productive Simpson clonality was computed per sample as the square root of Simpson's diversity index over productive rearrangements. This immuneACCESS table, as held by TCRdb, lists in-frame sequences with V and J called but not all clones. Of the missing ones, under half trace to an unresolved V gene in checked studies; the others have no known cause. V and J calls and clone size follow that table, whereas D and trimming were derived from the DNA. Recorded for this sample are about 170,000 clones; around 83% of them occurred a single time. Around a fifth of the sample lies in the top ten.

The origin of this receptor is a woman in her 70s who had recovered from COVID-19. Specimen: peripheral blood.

The nucleotide sequence is TGTGCCAGTAGTATGAGGAGGCGGCTAGGGCAGATGTACGAGCAGTACTTC. Its amino acids are CASSMRRRLGQMYEQYF. The sequence is built from TRBV19 and TRBJ2-7; the D region possibly corresponds to TRBD2 (5 bases align). The germline V gene (reference sequence) yields LNHDA for CDR1 and SQIVND for CDR2. Trimming at the junction amounts to 3 bases on V and 4 bases on J, and the germline ends lie 22 bases apart. The CDR3 holds 17 amino acids from the cysteine to the phenylalanine. Of the read, only the CDR3 DNA is kept; its 51 bases are in frame from base 1. Supplemented by the reference TRBV19 and TRBJ2-7 proteins around the CDR3, the complete variable domain is DGGITQSPKYLFRKEGQNVTLSCEQNLNHDAMYWYRQDPGQGLRLIYYSQIVNDFQKGDIAEGYSVSREKKESFPLTVTSAQKNPTAFYLCASSMRRRLGQMYEQYFGPGTRLTVT.